One and the same sample provided the 17 T cell receptor beta chains below, sequenced in a study of blood T cells in healthy people across ages. The second PCR ran roughly 6 to 11 cycles with a sample-barcoded 5' primer and J-beta primers. TCRdb re-called the 5' RACE reads through MiXCR, storing one row per CDR3 protein. The top ten hold 10% to 15% of the sample, which has roughly 800,000 distinct CDR3 sequences, 36% seen once. What was sequenced was blood. Every receptor here comes from a man younger than 35 in good health.

The CDR3, as DNA: TGTGCCAGCAGCCACACGGGCACTGAAGCTTTCTTT. It codes for CASSHTGTEAFF. This rearrangement joins TRBV3-1 to TRBJ1-1, with D hard to call. CDR3 length: 12 residues. Germline loops: CDR1 LGHDT, CDR2 YNNKEL (reference sequence). The V end lost 3 bases, the J end lost 4 bases, and 6 bases lay between the germline ends.

Regarding this clonotype: A read error is possible here, since a much larger clone lies one base away. The rearrangement joins TRBV9 to TRBJ2-3; 8 nucleotides align to TRBD2. CDR1 SGDLS and CDR2 YYNGEE come from the germline V gene. The CDR3 contains 15 residues. In nucleotides, the CDR3 is TGTGCCAGCAGCCCCGGGGGGGCTGCCACAGGTACGCAGTATTTT. Translated: CASSPGGAATGTQYF.

The V call is TRBV4-2, the J call TRBJ1-5; 7 bases map to TRBD1. V dropped 8 bases and J dropped 4; count of bases not matched to a gene: 8. Germline V lookup: CDR1 LGHNA, CDR2 YNFKEQ. This CDR3 region has 14 residues. DNA for the CDR3: TGTGCCAGCGACCGACAGGGAGGAAATCAGCCCCAGCATTTT. Its protein is CASDRQGGNQPQHF.

This clonotype showed up just a few times. The chain uses TRBV7-9 and TRBJ2-3; weak D call: TRBD1 (5 bases). The CDR3 is 15 amino acids. V was pared by 4 bases and J by 5 bases, with 16 bases between. Per the germline V gene, CDR1 is SEHNR and CDR2 is FQNEAQ (reference sequence). CDR3 loop: CASSSRPGHGDTQYF. The CDR3, as DNA: TGTGCCAGCAGCTCACGACCCGGACATGGAGATACGCAGTATTTT.

Comments on this clonotype: One junction end does not reproduce the germline sequence, and a read error may be involved. V and J are TRBV28 and TRBJ1-5, with 8 positions matching TRBD1. The germline gives CDR1 MDHEN, CDR2 SYDVKM. The CDR3 runs to 12 residues. The CDR3 protein is CTSSPLGQGWHF. The DNA for the CDR3 is TGTACCAGCAGTCCTCTAGGACAGGGTTGGCATTTT.

The chain links TRBV20-1 to TRBJ2-3; D assignment may be TRBD1 or TRBD2 (5 bases each). The CDR3 contains 14 residues. From germline, CDR1 is DFQATT and CDR2 SNEGSKA (reference sequence). V lost 6 bases and J lost 5, with 18 bases in between. The CDR3 nucleotides are TGCAGTGCGAAGTCTGAGTTGGGGGTAGATACGCAGTATTTT. Protein sequence: CSAKSELGVDTQYF.

This chain connects TRBV6-6 to TRBJ1-5; 9 bases align to TRBD1. Germline assignment: CDR1 MNHNY and CDR2 SVGAGI (reference sequence). The CDR3 is 17 residues long. Unmatched junction bases numbered 8, after V lost 4 bases and J lost 1 base. Here the CDR3 DNA reads TGTGCCAGCAGTTCAGCTAACAGGGGGCGAAGCAATCAGCCCCAGCATTTT. Translating it yields CASSSANRGRSNQPQHF.

The chain recombines TRBV14 with TRBJ2-1, with D tentatively TRBD1 (6 bases). CDR1 and CDR2 (germline): SGHDN, FVKESK. Deletions cut 1 base from V and 8 bases from J, with 15 bases between. The CDR3 covers 15 residues. The CDR3 DNA is TGTGCCAGCAGCCAAGCGACAGGCCCACGGGATGAGCAGTTCTTC. It specifies CASSQATGPRDEQFF.

This clonotype was seen more than once but under ten times. CDR3 DNA: TGTGCCAGCAGCTTACCCGGGACAGTTAACTATGGCTACACCTTC. Protein: CASSLPGTVNYGYTF. V gene TRBV7-2 combines with J gene TRBJ1-2; 7 positions match TRBD1. Losses at the gene ends were 2 bases for V and 1 base for J; bases not matched to a gene: 4. CDR1 and CDR2 (germline): SGHTA, FQGNSA. The CDR3 loop spans 15 amino acids.

In this sample, this clonotype turned up many times. This chain links TRBV10-3 with TRBJ2-7; D assignment may be TRBD1 or TRBD2 (5 bases each). The germline V and J ends were trimmed by 8 bases and 6 bases, with 14 bases remaining between them. From germline, CDR1 is ENHRY and CDR2 SYGVKD. The CDR3 spans 12 residues. CDR3 in amino acids: CAIRGMGREQYF. The CDR3 coding sequence is TGTGCCATCCGGGGCATGGGGCGCGAGCAGTACTTC.

This clonotype came up a few times. This chain joins TRBV7-2 and TRBJ2-5, with a weak D call TRBD2 (7 bases). The CDR3 length is 15 residues. V was clipped by 1 base and J by 11 bases, with 20 bases between them. Germline values: CDR1 SGHTA, CDR2 FQGNSA. The CDR3 spells CASSLVGGAGNEQYF. The CDR3 coding sequence is TGTGCCAGCAGCTTAGTTGGGGGGGCAGGCAATGAGCAGTACTTC.

This clonotype was observed a few times. The gene calls are TRBV3-1 and TRBJ2-5; D is ambiguous. Germline CDR1 is LGHDT and CDR2 is YNNKEL (reference sequence). Trimming left V 0 bases short and J 5 bases short, with 10 bases between. The CDR3 is 14 residues long. CDR3 protein: CASSQDPIVETQYF. In DNA form, the CDR3 reads TGTGCCAGCAGCCAAGACCCTATAGTGGAGACCCAGTACTTC.

J is TRBJ2-5 and V is TRBV4-1, with D perhaps matching TRBD1 or TRBD2 (6 bases each). Germline assignment: CDR1 MGHRA and CDR2 YSYEKL. V lost 2 bases, J lost 2 bases, and 24 bases lay in between. The CDR3 extends over 19 amino acids. The CDR3 protein is CASSQRHWTAGLRQETQYF. CDR3 DNA sequence: TGCGCCAGCAGCCAAAGGCATTGGACAGCCGGACTACGACAAGAGACCCAGTACTTC.

This clonotype was seen a handful of times. The rearrangement joins TRBV5-1 to TRBJ1-2; 11 bases match TRBD1. Germline trimming cut 4 bases from V and 2 bases from J; bases unmatched to any gene: 7. Germline assignment: CDR1 SGHRS and CDR2 YFSETQ. This CDR3 contains 16 residues. Here the CDR3 reads CASSPGQGAANYGYTF. DNA for the CDR3: TGCGCCAGCAGCCCCGGACAGGGGGCGGCGAACTATGGCTACACCTTC.

This chain uses TRBV20-1 with TRBJ2-1; 8 bases are shared with TRBD2. The CDR3 has 16 amino acids. Germline V gives CDR1 DFQATT, CDR2 SNEGSKA (reference sequence). V gave up 8 bases and J gave up 4 bases; unmatched junction bases: 16. The chain's CDR3 is CSTTQVVSGDYNEQFF. DNA for the CDR3: TGCAGTACTACCCAGGTGGTTAGCGGGGATTACAATGAGCAGTTCTTC.

In its sample, this clonotype was seen once. This sequence joins TRBV29-1 and TRBJ2-7, with D uncertain. The CDR3 length is 12 residues. Trimming pared 5 bases from V and 9 bases from J, leaving 17 bases between. Germline values: CDR1 SQVTM, CDR2 ANQGSEA. The CDR3 DNA reads TGCAGCGTTTTAGACACCTCCAATGGGCAGTACTTC. Translated: CSVLDTSNGQYF.

The chain uses TRBV7-2 and TRBJ1-1; the D is unclear. V lost 1 base to trimming and J lost 6 bases, with 6 bases between them. The CDR3 contains 12 residues. The germline gives CDR1 SGHTA, CDR2 FQGNSA. Here the CDR3 reads CASSLDAAEAFF. For the CDR3, the DNA is TGTGCCAGCAGCTTAGATGCGGCTGAAGCTTTCTTT.